Here is one TCR beta chain with its context. Its antigen is not identified. In germline, CDR1 is SEHNR, CDR2 FQNEAQ (reference sequence). The CDR3 covers 11 residues. The V segment lost 5 bases and the J segment 5 bases; nucleotides outside the gene matches: 0. This sample is drawn from a study of response to subunit inactivated influenza vaccine. General observations from the study: There was a suggestion from the authors that each seasonal influenza vaccination recruits few new T cells.

Each CDR3 protein gets one entry after TCRdb re-called the RT-PCR reads with MiXCR. The sample yields about 190,000 distinct CDR3 sequences, 14% seen once. Sample: CD8+ T cells sorted from PBMCs, taken more than 4 days after vaccination. The TCR comes from a man between 50 and 59 years old who received an inactivated influenza vaccine. V usage is TRBV7-9 and J usage is TRBJ2-7; 7 bases fit TRBD1. The CDR3 nucleotides read TGTGCCAGCAGCACAGGGGACGAGCAGTACTTC. Translating it yields CASSTGDEQYF.